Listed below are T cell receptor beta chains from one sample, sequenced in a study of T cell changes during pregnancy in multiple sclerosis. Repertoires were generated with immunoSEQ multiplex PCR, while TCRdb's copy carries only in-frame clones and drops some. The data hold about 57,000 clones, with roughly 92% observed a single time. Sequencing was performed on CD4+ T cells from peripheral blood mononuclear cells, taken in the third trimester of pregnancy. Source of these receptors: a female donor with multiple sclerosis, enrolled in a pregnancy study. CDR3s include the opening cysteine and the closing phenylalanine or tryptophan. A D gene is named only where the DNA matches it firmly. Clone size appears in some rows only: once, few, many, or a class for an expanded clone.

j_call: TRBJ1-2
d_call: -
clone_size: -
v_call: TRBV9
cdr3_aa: CASSLPGGGGYTF
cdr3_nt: TGTGCCAGCAGCTTACCTGGTGGGGGCGGCTACACCTTC

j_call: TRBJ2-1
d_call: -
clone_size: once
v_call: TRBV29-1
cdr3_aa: CSVGRGRDNEQFF
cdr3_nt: TGCAGCGTTGGCAGGGGTCGGGACAATGAGCAGTTCTTC

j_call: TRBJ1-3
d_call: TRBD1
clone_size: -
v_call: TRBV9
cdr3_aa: CASSVRDSPVSGNTIYF
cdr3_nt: TGTGCCAGCAGCGTGAGGGACAGTCCTGTCTCTGGAAACACCATATATTTT

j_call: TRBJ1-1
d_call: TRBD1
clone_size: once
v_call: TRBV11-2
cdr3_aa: CASSLAGTGDTEAFF
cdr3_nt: TGTGCCAGCAGCTTAGCCGGGACAGGGGACACTGAAGCTTTCTTT

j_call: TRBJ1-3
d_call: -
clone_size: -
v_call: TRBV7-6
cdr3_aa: CASSRGITSGNTIYF
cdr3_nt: TGTGCCAGCAGCCGAGGGATCACCTCTGGAAACACCATATATTTT

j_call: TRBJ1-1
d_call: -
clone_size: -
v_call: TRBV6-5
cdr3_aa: CATWGGARNTEAFF
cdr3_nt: TGTGCCACCTGGGGAGGGGCGCGAAACACTGAAGCTTTCTTT

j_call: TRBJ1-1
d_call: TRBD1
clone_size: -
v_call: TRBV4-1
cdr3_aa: CASSHTGTGNTEAFF
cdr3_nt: TGCGCCAGCAGCCATACCGGGACAGGAAACACTGAAGCTTTCTTT

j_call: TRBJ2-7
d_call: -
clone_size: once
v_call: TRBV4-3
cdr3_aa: CASSQAGSYEQYF
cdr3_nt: TGCGCCAGCAGCCAGGCGGGGTCCTACGAGCAGTACTTC

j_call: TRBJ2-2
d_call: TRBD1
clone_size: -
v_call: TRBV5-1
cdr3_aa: CASSLVAGGRTGELFF
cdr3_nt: TGCGCCAGCAGCTTGGTTGCAGGGGGTAGGACCGGGGAGCTGTTTTTT

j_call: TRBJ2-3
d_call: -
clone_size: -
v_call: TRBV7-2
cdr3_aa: CASSLGTSTDTQYF
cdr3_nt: TGTGCCAGCAGCTTGGGGACTAGCACAGATACGCAGTATTTT

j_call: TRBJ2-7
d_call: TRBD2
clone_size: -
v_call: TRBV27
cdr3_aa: CASSRTLAFNSEQYF
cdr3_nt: TGTGCCAGCAGTCGAACACTAGCGTTTAACTCCGAGCAGTACTTC

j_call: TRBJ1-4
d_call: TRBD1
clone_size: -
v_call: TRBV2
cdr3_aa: CASSDESGTAEKLFF
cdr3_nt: TGTGCCAGCAGTGACGAGTCCGGGACAGCTGAAAAACTGTTTTTT

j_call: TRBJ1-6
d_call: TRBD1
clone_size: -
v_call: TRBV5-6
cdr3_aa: CASSLPGTVYNSPLHF
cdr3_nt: TGTGCCAGCAGCTTACCCGGGACAGTCTATAATTCACCCCTCCACTTT

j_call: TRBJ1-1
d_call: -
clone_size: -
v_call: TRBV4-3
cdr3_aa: CASSQTGLNTEAFF
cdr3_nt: TGCGCCAGCAGCCAAACAGGGCTGAACACTGAAGCTTTCTTT

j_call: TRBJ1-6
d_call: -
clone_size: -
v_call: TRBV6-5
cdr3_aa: CASTLGGGGNSPLHF
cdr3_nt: TGTGCCAGCACCCTAGGGGGGGGCGGTAATTCACCCCTCCACTTT

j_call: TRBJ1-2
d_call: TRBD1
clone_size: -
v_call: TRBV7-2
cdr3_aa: CASSPTTGANYGYTF
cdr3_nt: TGTGCCAGCAGCCCCACGACAGGGGCGAACTATGGCTACACCTTC

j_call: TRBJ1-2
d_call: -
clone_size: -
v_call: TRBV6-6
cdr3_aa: CASSYGGRGGYTF
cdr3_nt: TGTGCCAGCAGTTACGGGGGGAGAGGGGGCTACACCTTC

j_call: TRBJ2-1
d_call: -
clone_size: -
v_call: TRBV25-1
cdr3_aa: CASSEGSSYNEQFF
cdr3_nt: TGTGCCAGCAGTGAGGGGAGCTCCTACAATGAGCAGTTCTTC

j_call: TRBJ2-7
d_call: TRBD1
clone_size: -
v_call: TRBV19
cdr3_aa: CASSPPVQGGEQYF
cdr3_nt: TGTGCCAGTAGCCCACCAGTACAGGGGGGCGAGCAGTACTTC

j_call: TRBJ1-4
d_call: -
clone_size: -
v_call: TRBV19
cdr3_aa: CASSMTGVEEKLFF
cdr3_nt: TGTGCCAGTAGTATGACAGGCGTCGAAGAAAAACTGTTTTTT

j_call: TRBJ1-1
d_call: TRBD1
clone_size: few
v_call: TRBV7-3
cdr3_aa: CASSSRTGEDGAFF
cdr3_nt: TGTGCCAGCAGCTCGAGGACAGGGGAGGATGGAGCTTTCTTT

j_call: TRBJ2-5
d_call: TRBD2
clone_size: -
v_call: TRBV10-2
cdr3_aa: CASSEPPSRASGGGIIQETQYF
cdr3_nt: TGCGCCAGCAGTGAGCCCCCTTCGAGGGCTAGCGGGGGGGGAATTATCCAAGAGACCCAGTACTTC

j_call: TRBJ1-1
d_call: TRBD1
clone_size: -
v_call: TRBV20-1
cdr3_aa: CSALQGILWGF
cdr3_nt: TGCAGTGCCCTACAGGGGATCCTATGGGGTTTT

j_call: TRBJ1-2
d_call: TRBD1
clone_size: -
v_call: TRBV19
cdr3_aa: CASSIRDRNYGYTF
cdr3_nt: TGTGCCAGTAGTATCCGGGACAGGAACTATGGCTACACCTTC

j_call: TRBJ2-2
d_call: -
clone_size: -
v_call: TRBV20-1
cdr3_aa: CSAERGGELFF
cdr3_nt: TGCAGTGCTGAAAGGGGGGGGGAGCTGTTTTTT

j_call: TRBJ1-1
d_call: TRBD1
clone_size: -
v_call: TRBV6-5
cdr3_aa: CASSDRDRNTEAFF
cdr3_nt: TGTGCCAGCAGTGACAGGGATCGTAATACTGAAGCTTTCTTT

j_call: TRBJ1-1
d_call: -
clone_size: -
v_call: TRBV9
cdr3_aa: CASSGGGTEAFF
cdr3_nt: TGTGCCAGCAGCGGAGGCGGCACTGAAGCTTTCTTT

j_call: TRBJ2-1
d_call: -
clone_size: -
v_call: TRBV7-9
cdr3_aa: CASSFGGSDNEQFF
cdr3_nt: TGTGCCAGCAGCTTTGGGGGCAGTGACAATGAGCAGTTCTTC

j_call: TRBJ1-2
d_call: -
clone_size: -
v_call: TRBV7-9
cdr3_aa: CASSLSSFHGYTF
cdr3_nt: TGTGCCAGCAGCTTATCTTCCTTCCATGGCTACACCTTC

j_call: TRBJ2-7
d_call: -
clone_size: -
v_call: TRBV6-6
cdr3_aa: CASGPYLISYEQYF
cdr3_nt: TGTGCCAGCGGCCCGTATTTGATCTCCTACGAGCAGTACTTC

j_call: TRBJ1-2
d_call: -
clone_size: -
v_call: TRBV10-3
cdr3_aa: CAINRGLWGYGYTF
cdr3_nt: TGTGCCATCAACCGTGGACTCTGGGGCTATGGCTACACCTTC

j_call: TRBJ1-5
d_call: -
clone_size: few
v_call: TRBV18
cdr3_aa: CASSPTGGGNSNQPQHF
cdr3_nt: TGTGCCAGCTCACCAACAGGCGGAGGGAACAGCAATCAGCCCCAGCATTTT

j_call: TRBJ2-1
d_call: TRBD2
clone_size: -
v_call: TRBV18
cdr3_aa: CASSPDAGGEQFF
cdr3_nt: TGTGCCAGCTCACCTGATGCGGGGGGTGAGCAGTTCTTC

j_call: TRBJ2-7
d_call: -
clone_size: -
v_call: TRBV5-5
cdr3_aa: CASSPDGDEQYF
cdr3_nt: TGTGCCAGCAGCCCGGACGGGGACGAGCAGTACTTC

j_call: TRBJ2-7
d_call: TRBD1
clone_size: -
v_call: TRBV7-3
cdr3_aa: CASSLKGQGAGEQYF
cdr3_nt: TGTGCCAGCAGCTTAAAGGGACAGGGGGCGGGTGAGCAGTACTTC

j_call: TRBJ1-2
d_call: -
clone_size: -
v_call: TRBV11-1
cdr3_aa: CASSIRTGNYGYTF
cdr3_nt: TGTGCCAGCAGCATTAGGACGGGAAACTATGGCTACACCTTC